This T cell receptor (beta chain) was sequenced for a study of resident and recirculating memory T cells in vitiligo. In the study overall: Shave-biopsy epidermis from lesional and nonlesional skin was sequenced alongside PBMCs. No cells were sorted; samples were homogenized just before genomic DNA extraction.

Trimming removed 5 bases at V and 8 bases at J, with 8 bases between. There are 11 residues in the CDR3. Germline V gene data show CDR1 as MNHEY and CDR2 as SVGAGI. Sequenced by immunoSEQ multiplex PCR; TCRdb stores in-frame clones only, minus some. The sample includes some 70,000 clones, just over 90% seen only once; the top ten take around 4.6%. Patients had to be free of confetti depigmentation, indicating active vitiligo. Anyone treated within the previous three months was excluded. Sequencing was performed on blood. The rearrangement links TRBV6-5 to TRBJ2-3; a weak D match, TRBD2 (5 bases). The TCR comes from a male donor with vitiligo. The CDR3 spells CASSQRGTQYF. The DNA for the CDR3 is TGTGCCAGCAGTCAACGGGGTACGCAGTATTTT.